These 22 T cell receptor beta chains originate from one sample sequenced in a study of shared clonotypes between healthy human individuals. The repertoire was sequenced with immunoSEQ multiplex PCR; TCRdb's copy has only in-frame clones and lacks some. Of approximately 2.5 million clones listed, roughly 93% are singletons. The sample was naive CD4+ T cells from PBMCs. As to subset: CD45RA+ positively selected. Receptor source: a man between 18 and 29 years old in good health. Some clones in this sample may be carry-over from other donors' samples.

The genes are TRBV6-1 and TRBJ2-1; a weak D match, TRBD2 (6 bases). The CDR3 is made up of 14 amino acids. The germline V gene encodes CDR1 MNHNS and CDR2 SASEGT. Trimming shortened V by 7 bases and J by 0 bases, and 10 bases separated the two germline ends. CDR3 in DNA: TGTGCCAGCACGGGCGGGAACTCCTACAATGAGCAGTTCTTC. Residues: CASTGGNSYNEQFF.

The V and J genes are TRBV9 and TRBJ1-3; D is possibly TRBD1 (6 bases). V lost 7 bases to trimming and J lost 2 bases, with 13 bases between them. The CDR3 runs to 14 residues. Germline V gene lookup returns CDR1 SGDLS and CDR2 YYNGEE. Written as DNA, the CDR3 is TGTGCCAGCGCGGGCTGGGGGCCTGGAAACACCATATATTTT. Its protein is CASAGWGPGNTIYF. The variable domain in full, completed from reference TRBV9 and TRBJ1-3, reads DSGVTQTPKHLITATGQRVTLRCSPRSGDLSVYWYQQSLDQGLQFLIQYYNGEERAKGNILERFSAQQFPDLHSELNLSSLELGDSALYFCASAGWGPGNTIYFGEGSWLTVV.

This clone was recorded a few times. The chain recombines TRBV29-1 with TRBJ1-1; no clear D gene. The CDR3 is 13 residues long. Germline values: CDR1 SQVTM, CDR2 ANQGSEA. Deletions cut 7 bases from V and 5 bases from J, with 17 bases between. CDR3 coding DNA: TGCAGCGCCTCCTTAGGGAAGAGTACTGAAGCTTTCTTT. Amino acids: CSASLGKSTEAFF.

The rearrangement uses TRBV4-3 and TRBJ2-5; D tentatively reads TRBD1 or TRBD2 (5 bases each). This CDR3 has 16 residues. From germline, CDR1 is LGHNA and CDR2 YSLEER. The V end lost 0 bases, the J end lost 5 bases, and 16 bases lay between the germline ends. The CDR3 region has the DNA TGCGCCAGCAGCCAAGACCTGGGGGACCCCCCGGAGACCCAGTACTTC. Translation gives CASSQDLGDPPETQYF.

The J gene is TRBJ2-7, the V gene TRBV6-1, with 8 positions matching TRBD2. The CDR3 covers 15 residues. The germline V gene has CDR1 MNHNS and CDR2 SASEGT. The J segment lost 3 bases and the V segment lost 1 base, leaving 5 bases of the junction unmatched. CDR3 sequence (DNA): TGTGCCAGCAGTGAAGGGGGACTAGGAGGCTACGAGCAGTACTTC. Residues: CASSEGGLGGYEQYF.

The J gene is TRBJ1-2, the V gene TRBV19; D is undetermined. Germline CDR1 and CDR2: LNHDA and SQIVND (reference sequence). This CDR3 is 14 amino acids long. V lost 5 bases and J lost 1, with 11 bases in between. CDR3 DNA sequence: TGTGCCAGTAGTTACAGTTTAAATAACTATGGCTACACCTTC. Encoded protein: CASSYSLNNYGYTF.

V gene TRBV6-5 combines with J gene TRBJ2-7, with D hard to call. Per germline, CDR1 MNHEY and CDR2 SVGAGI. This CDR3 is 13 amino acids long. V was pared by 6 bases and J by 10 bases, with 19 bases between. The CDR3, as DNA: TGTGCCAGCAGCCCTTCCCCGGGTCTTCCCCAGTACTTC. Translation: CASSPSPGLPQYF.

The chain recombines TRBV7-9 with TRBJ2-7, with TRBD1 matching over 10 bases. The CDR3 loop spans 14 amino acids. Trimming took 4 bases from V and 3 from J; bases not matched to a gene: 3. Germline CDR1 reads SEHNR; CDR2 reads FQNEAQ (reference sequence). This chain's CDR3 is CASSSGTGDYEQYF. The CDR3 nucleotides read TGTGCCAGCAGCTCCGGGACAGGGGACTACGAGCAGTACTTC.

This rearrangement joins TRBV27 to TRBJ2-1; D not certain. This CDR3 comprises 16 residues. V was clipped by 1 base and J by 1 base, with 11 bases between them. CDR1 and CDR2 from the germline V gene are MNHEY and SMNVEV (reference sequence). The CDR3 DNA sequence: TGTGCCAGCAGTTTATTTGGAGAACTTTCCTACAATGAGCAGTTCTTC. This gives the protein CASSLFGELSYNEQFF.

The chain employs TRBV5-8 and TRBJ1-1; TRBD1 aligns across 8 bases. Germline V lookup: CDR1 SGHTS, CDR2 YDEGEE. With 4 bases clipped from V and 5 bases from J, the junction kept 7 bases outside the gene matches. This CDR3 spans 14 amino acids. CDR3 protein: CASSVSGGWTEAFF. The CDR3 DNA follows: TGTGCCAGCAGCGTTTCAGGGGGCTGGACTGAAGCTTTCTTT.

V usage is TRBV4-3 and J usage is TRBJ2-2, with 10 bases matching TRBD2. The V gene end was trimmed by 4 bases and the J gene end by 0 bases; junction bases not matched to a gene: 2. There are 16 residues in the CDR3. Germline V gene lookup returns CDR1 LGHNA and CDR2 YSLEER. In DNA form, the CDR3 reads TGCGCCAGCAGCCGGACTAGCGGAGCGAACACCGGGGAGCTGTTTTTT. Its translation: CASSRTSGANTGELFF.

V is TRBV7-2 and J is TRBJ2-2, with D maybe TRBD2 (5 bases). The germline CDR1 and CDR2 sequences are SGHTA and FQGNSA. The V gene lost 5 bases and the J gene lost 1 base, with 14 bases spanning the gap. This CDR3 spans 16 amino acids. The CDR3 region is CASSPQASLNTGELFF. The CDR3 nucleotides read TGTGCCAGCAGCCCCCAAGCTAGCCTGAACACCGGGGAGCTGTTTTTT.

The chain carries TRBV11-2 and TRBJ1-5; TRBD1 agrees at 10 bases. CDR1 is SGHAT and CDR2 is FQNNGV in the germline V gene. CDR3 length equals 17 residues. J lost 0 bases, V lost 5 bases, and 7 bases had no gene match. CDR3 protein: CASSQGGDRGSNQPQHF. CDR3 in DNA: TGTGCCAGCAGCCAGGGTGGGGACAGGGGTAGCAATCAGCCCCAGCATTTT. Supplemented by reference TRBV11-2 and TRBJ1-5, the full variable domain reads EAGVAQSPRYKIIEKRQSVAFWCNPISGHATLYWYQQILGQGPKLLIQFQNNGVVDDSQLPKDRFSAERLKGVDSTLKIQPAKLEDSAVYLCASSQGGDRGSNQPQHFGDGTRLSIL.

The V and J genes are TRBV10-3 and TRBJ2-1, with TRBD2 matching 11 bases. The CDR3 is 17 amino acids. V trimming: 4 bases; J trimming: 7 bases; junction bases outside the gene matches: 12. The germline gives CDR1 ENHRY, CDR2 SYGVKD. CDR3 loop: CAISGRGLAEGYNEQFF. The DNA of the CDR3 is TGTGCCATCAGTGGGCGGGGACTAGCGGAAGGGTATAATGAGCAGTTCTTC.

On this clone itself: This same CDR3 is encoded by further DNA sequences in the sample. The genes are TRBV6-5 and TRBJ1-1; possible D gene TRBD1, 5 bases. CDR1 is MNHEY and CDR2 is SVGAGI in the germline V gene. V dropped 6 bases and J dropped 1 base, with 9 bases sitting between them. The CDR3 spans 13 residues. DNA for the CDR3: TGTGCCAGCAGCCGCCAGGGGAACACTGAAGCTTTCTTT. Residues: CASSRQGNTEAFF.

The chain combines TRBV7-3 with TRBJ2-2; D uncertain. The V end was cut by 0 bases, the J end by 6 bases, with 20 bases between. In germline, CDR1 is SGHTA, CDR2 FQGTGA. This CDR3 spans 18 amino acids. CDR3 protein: CASSLTIGTAPGAGELFF. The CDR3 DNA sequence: TGTGCCAGCAGCTTAACAATTGGTACAGCGCCTGGGGCCGGGGAGCTGTTTTTT.

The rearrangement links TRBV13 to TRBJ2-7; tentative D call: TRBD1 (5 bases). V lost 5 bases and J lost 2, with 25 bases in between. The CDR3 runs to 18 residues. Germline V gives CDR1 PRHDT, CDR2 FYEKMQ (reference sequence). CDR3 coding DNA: TGTGCCAGCAGCATAGAGGACCCAGGGTGGGATAAGGCCTACGAGCAGTACTTC. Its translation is CASSIEDPGWDKAYEQYF.

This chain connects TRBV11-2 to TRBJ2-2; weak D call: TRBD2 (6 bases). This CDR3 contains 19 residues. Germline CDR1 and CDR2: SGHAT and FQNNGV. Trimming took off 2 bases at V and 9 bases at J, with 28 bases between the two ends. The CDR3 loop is CASSLPAGRAGRLGRELFF. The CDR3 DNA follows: TGTGCCAGCAGCTTACCCGCCGGTAGGGCGGGAAGGTTAGGGAGGGAGCTGTTTTTT.

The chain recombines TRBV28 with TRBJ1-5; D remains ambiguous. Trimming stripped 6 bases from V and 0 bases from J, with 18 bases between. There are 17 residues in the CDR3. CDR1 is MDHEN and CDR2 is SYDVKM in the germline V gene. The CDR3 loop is CASRPSRALYSNQPQHF. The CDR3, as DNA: TGTGCCAGCAGGCCAAGTCGGGCCTTATATAGCAATCAGCCCCAGCATTTT.

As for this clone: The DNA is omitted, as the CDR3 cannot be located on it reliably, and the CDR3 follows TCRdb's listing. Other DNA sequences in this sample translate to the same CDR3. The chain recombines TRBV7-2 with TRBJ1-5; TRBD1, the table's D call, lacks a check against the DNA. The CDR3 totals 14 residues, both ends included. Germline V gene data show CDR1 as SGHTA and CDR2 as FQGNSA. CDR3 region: CASSSGQGNQPQHF.

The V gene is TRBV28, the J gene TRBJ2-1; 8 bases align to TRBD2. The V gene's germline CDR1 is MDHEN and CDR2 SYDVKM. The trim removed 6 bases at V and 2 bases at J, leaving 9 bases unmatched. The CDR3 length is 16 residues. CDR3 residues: CASRTLSGDTYNEQFF. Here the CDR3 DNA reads TGTGCCAGCAGAACCCTTAGCGGGGATACCTACAATGAGCAGTTCTTC.

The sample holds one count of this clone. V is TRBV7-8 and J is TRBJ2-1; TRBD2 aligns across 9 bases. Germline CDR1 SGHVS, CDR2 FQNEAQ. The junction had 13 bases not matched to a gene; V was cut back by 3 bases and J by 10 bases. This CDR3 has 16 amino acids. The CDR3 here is CASSFAGGAPGWEQFF. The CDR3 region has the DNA TGTGCCAGCAGCTTCGCGGGAGGGGCCCCGGGGTGGGAGCAGTTCTTC.